This T cell receptor (beta chain) was recorded in a study of blood T cell repertoires in COVID-19. Study context: In each case, the material was cDNA or gDNA derived from T cells, B-cell-depleted T cells, or PBMCs.

Assay used: immunoSEQ multiplex PCR; TCRdb lists only in-frame clones, some missing. The table includes around 130,000 clones, over 75% detected once. Trimming removed 5 bases from V and 6 bases from J, with 16 bases in between. This CDR3 is built from 14 residues. CDR1 is MNHEY, CDR2 SVGEGT, per germline. The receptor was isolated from a man between 40 and 49 years old with active or convalescent COVID-19. The rearrangement joins TRBV6-2 or TRBV6-3 to TRBJ2-5; D is possibly TRBD2 (6 bases). The sample consisted of peripheral blood. The DNA for the CDR3 is TGTGCCAGCAGTGGGGACTGGGCTAGGCAGACCCAGTACTTC. Amino acids: CASSGDWARQTQYF.